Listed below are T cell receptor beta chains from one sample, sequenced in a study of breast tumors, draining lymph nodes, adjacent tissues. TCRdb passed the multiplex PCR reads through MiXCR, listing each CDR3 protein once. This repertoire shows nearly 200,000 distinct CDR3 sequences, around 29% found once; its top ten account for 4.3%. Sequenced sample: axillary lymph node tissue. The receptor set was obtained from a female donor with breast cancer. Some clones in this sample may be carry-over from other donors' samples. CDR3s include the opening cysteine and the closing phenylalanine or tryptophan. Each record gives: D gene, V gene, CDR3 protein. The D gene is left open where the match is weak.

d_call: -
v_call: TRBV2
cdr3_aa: CASSPQESYGYTF

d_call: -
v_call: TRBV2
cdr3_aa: CASSEELDAETQYF

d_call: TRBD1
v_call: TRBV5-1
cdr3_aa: CASSPTGGKTQYF

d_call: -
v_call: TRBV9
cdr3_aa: CASSVGGPQETQYF

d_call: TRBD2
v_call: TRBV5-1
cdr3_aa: CAGATSGLTDTQYF

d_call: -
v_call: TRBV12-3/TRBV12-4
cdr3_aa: CASSLSREETQYF

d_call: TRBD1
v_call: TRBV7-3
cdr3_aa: CASSPLGQGTEAFF

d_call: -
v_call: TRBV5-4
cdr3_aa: CASSLAGAGNTYEQYF

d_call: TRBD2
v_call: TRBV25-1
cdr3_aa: CASSRTSGLYEQYF

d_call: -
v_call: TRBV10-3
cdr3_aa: CAIRGEDLWLGYTF

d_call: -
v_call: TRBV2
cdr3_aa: CASSVTIAGDETQYF

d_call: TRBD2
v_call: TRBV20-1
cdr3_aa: CSARTSGSYEQFF

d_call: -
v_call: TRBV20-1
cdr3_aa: CSAMGGLGRETQYF

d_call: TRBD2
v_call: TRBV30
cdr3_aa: CAWRVSGSLYEQYF

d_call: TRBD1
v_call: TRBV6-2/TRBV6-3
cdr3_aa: CASSDTGTGIGQPQHF

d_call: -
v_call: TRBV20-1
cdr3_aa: CSATGSSGNTIYF

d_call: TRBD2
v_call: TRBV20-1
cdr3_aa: CSAGQGGGAEDTQYF

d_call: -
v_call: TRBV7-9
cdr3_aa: CASSLKRAGELFF

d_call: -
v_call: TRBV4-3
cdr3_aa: CASSQDPDPSHNSPLHF

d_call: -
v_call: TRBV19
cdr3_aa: CASSIGHEEGREQYF

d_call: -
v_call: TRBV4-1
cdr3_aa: CASSQVAGTQYF

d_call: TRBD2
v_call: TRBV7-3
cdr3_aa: CASSLGGAGNTGELFF

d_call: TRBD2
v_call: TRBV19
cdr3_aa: CASSLGLAGGTTGANVLTF

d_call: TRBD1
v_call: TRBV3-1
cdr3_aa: CASSRTGGTGANVLTF

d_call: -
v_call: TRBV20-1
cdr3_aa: CSARDVAEINEQFF

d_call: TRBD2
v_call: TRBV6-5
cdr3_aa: CATTTGLAGGTQYF

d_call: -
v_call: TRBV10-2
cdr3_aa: CASSAYRSSSGNTIYF

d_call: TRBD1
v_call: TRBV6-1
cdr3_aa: CASRPLTGTNEQYF

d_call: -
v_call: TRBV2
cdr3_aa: CASSALSSYNEQFF

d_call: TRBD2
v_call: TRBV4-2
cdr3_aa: CASSLHRGLAGGQGTYEQYF

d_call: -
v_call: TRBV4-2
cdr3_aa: CASSQVVPSGNTIYF

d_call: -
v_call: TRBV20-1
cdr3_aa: CSASAPSTTTFNYGYTF

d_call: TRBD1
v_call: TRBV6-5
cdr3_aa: CASSPPGQGTGELFF

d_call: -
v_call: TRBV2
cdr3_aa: CASRLGTAGDTQYF

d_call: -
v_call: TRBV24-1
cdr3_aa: CASSDLDYSYNEQFF

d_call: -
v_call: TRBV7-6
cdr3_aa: CASSPAGWHQTQYF

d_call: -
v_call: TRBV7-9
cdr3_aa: CASSSTGREGQPQHF

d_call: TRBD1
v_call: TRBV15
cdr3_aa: CATSLRQGSTDTQYF

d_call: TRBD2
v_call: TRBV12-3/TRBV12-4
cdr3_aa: CASRPRGGLASDTQYF

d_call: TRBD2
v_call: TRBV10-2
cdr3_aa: CASSIYGTSGRETQYF

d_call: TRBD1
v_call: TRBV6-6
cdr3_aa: CASSYPGTGSYEQYF

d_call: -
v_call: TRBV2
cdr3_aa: CASSAVEGTEAFF

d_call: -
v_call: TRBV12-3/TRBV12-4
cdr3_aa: CASSSYRGGNTGELFF

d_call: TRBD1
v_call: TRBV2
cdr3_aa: CASSRLAGQDNSPLHF

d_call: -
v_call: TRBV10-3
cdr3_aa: CAISEYGRGKNGYTF

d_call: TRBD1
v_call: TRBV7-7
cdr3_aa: CASSLTGGLYQETQYF

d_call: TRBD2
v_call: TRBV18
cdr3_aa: CASSPQTSGGYNEQFF

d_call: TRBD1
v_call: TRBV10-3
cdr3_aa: CAIGADRGNEKLFF

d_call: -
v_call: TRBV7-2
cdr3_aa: CASSLDGAGPQHF

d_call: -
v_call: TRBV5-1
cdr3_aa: CASRRVGSGDTEAVF

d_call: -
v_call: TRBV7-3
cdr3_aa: CASSRAGEETQYF